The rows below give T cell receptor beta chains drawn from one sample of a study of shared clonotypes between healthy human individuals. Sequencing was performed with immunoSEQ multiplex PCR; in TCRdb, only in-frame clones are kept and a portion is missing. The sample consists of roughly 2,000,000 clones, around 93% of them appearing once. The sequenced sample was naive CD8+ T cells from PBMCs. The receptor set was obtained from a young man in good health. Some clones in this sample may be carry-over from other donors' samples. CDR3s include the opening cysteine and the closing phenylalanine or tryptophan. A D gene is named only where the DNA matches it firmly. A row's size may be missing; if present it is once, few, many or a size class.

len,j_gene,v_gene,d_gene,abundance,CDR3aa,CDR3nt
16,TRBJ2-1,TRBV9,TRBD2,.,CASSGHGLAAYNEQFF,TGTGCCAGCAGCGGCCATGGACTAGCGGCCTACAATGAGCAGTTCTTC
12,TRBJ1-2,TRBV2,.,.,CASSDRSYGYTF,TGTGCCAGCAGTGACCGGAGCTATGGCTACACCTTC
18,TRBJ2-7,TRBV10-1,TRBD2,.,CASRLRMGSRGRDHEQYF,TGCGCCAGCAGGTTGAGGATGGGCTCGCGCGGGAGGGACCACGAGCAGTACTTC
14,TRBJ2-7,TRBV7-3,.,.,CASSLTVGGYEQYF,TGTGCCAGCAGCTTAACGGTCGGGGGCTACGAGCAGTACTTC
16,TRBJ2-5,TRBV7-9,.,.,CASTSRADGREETQYF,TGTGCCAGCACCTCAAGGGCGGATGGCAGGGAAGAGACCCAGTACTTC
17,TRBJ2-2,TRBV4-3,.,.,CASSQEVGEGHTGELFF,TGCGCCAGCAGCCAAGAAGTGGGGGAAGGGCACACCGGGGAGCTGTTTTTT
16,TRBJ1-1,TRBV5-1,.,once,CASSLGPPYMNTEAFF,TGCGCCAGCAGCCTGGGACCTCCATACATGAACACTGAAGCTTTCTTT
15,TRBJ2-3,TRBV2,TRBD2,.,CALTARETVLDTQYF,TGTGCCCTGACCGCGCGGGAGACGGTCTTGGATACGCAGTATTTT
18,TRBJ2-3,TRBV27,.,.,CASSLSPGVGASTDTQYF,TGTGCCAGCAGTTTATCCCCCGGGGTGGGGGCCAGCACAGATACGCAGTATTTT
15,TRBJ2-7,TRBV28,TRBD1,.,CASSPGTGSGHEQYF,TGTGCCAGCAGTCCCGGGACAGGATCGGGCCACGAGCAGTACTTC
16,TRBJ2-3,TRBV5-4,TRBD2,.,CASSSTLAASTDTQYF,TGTGCCAGCAGCTCGACACTAGCGGCTAGCACAGATACGCAGTATTTT
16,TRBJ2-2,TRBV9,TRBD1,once,CASSVEATGTTGELFF,TGTGCCAGCAGCGTAGAAGCGACAGGGACCACCGGGGAGCTGTTTTTT
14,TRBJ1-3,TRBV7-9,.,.,CASSLVHVGNTIYF,TGTGCCAGCAGCTTAGTACATGTCGGAAACACCATATATTTT
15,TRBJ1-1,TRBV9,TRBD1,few,CASSPSDRVRTEAFF,TGTGCCAGCAGCCCTTCAGACAGGGTTCGCACTGAAGCTTTCTTT
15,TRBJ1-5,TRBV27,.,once,CASSLAHSRNQPQHF,TGTGCCAGCAGTTTAGCCCACAGCCGAAATCAGCCCCAGCATTTT
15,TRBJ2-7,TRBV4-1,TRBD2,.,CASSPGTSGRYEQYF,TGCGCCAGCAGCCCTGGGACTAGCGGGAGATACGAGCAGTACTTC
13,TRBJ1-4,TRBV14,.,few,CASRRRDNEKLFF,TGTGCCAGCAGAAGAAGGGATAATGAAAAACTGTTTTTT
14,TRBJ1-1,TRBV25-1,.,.,CASSRQGVYTEAFF,TGTGCCAGCAGTCGCCAGGGCGTGTACACTGAAGCTTTCTTT
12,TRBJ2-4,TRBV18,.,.,CASSHAGDIQYF,TGTGCCAGCTCACACGCAGGAGACATTCAGTACTTC
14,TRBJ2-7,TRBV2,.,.,CASSPLLSPYEQYF,TGTGCCAGCAGCCCCCTTTTGTCACCCTACGAGCAGTACTTC
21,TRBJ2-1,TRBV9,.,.,CASSVGWGSARILSSYNEQFF,TGTGCCAGCAGCGTAGGCTGGGGTAGCGCCCGAATCCTGAGCTCCTACAATGAGCAGTTCTTC
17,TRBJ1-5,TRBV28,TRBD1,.,CASSFPRTGSRNQPQHF,TGTGCCAGCAGTTTCCCCCGGACAGGGTCGCGCAATCAGCCCCAGCATTTT
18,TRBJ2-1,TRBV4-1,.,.,CASSQLRRDLTSYNEQFF,TGCGCCAGCAGCCAATTGCGTAGGGACCTTACCTCCTACAATGAGCAGTTCTTC
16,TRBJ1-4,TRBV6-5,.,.,CASSYYRGLSNEKLFF,TGTGCCAGCAGTTACTATCGTGGGCTCTCTAATGAAAAACTGTTTTTT
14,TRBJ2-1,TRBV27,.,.,CASSLSDSTNEQFF,TGTGCCAGCAGTTTATCGGACAGCACCAATGAGCAGTTCTTC
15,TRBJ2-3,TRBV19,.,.,CASSIPGSGTDTQYF,TGTGCCAGTAGTATCCCCGGGAGTGGCACAGATACGCAGTATTTT
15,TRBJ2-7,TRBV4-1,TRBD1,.,CASSQTTGTDYEQYF,TGCGCCAGCAGCCAAACGACAGGGACGGACTACGAGCAGTACTTC
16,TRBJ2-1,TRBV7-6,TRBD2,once,CASSLLAGESGNEQFF,TGTGCCAGCAGCCTTTTAGCGGGAGAGTCGGGCAATGAGCAGTTCTTC
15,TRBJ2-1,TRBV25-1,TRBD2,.,CASSEPGLAYNEQFF,TGTGCCAGCAGTGAACCGGGACTAGCCTACAATGAGCAGTTCTTC
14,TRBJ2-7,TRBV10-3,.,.,CAISAAAELREQYF,TGTGCCATCAGCGCCGCGGCGGAATTGCGCGAGCAGTACTTC
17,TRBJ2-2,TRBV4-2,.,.,CASSQRTAGGAVKELFF,TGTGCCAGCAGTCAGAGAACAGCGGGCGGAGCCGTAAAAGAGCTGTTTTTT
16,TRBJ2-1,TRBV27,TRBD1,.,CASSLFRDRAHNEQFF,TGTGCCAGCAGTTTATTCCGGGACAGGGCTCACAATGAGCAGTTCTTC
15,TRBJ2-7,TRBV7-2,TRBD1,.,CASSDRDRSSYEQYF,TGTGCCAGCAGCGACCGGGACAGGTCCTCCTACGAGCAGTACTTC
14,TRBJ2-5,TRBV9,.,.,CASSVGLEGETQYF,TGTGCCAGCAGCGTAGGGCTGGAGGGCGAGACCCAGTACTTC
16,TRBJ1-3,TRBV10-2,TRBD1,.,CASSEDREGSGNTIYF,TGCGCCAGCAGTGAGGACAGGGAGGGCTCTGGAAACACCATATATTTT
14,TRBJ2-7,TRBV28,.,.,CASTSSGELNEQYF,TGTGCCAGCACTTCCTCTGGGGAGTTGAACGAGCAGTACTTC
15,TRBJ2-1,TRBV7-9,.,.,CASSLDYSSYNEQFF,TGTGCCAGCAGCTTGGACTACAGCTCCTACAATGAGCAGTTCTTC
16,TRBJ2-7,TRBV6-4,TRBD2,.,CASSDRTSGCSYEQYF,TGTGCCAGCAGTGACCGGACTAGCGGGTGCTCCTACGAGCAGTACTTC
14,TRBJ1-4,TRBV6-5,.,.,CASSYTERSEKLFF,TGTGCCAGCAGTTACACAGAAAGGAGTGAAAAACTGTTTTTT
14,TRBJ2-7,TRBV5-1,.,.,CASKFSTGSYEQYF,TGCGCCAGCAAGTTCTCGACCGGCTCCTACGAGCAGTACTTC
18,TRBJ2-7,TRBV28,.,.,CASSFPVRDSLSSYEQYF,TGTGCCAGCAGTTTCCCCGTCCGAGACAGTCTTAGCTCCTACGAGCAGTACTTC
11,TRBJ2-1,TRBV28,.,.,CASSNGNEQFF,TGTGCCAGCAGTAATGGAAATGAGCAGTTCTTC
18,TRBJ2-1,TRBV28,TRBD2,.,CASTQGLAGVVSYNEQFF,TGTGCCAGCACCCAGGGACTAGCGGGAGTAGTATCCTACAATGAGCAGTTCTTC
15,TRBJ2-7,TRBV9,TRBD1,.,CASSPGTGQDYEQYF,TGTGCCAGCAGCCCGGGAACTGGACAGGACTACGAGCAGTACTTC
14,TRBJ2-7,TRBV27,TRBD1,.,CASTPRDRAAEQYF,TGTGCCAGCACCCCCCGGGACAGGGCGGCCGAGCAGTACTTC